The 20 T cell receptor beta chains below come from one sample, sequenced in a study of neurological immune-mediated disorders. Each CDR3 protein is one row after TCRdb ran MiXCR on the 5' RACE reads. The sample shows approximately 74,000 distinct CDR3 sequences, about 9.4% of them seen only once. Sequencing input: PBMCs. Receptor source: a man aged 50 or older in good health.

In its sample, this clonotype was seen many times. This chain joins TRBV15 and TRBJ2-7; the D is unclear. Germline CDR1 LNHNV, CDR2 YYDKDF (reference sequence). The CDR3 sequence is 11 residues long. V was cut by 4 bases and J by 4 bases, with 5 bases left in between. CDR3 sequence: CATSTGYEQYF. CDR3 in DNA: TGTGCCACCAGCACCGGATACGAGCAGTACTTC.

The sample holds many counts of this clonotype. This sequence joins TRBV12-5 and TRBJ2-3, with D perhaps TRBD2 (5 bases). Trimming pared 7 bases from V and 0 bases from J, leaving 17 bases between. Germline-derived CDR1 and CDR2 are LGHNT and FRNRAP. The CDR3 is 16 amino acids. CDR3 sequence: CASAPSWGRSTDTQYF. CDR3 coding DNA: TGTGCTAGTGCCCCTAGCTGGGGTCGGAGCACAGATACGCAGTATTTT. The full variable domain, completed using reference TRBV12-5 and TRBJ2-3, is DARVTQTPRHKVTEMGQEVTMRCQPILGHNTVFWYRQTMMQGLELLAYFRNRAPLDDSGMPKDRFSAEMPDATLATLKIQPSEPRDSAVYFCASAPSWGRSTDTQYFGPGTRLTVL.

This clonotype was counted ten times or more. The V gene is TRBV20-1, the J gene TRBJ1-2, with 7 bases lining up with TRBD1. Germline lookup yields CDR1 DFQATT and CDR2 SNEGSKA (reference sequence). This CDR3 has 14 residues. Unmatched junction bases numbered 11, after V lost 6 bases and J lost 4 bases. CDR3 in amino acids: CSARAGDRPYGYTF. CDR3 DNA sequence: TGCAGTGCCCGGGCTGGGGACAGACCCTATGGCTACACCTTC.

Many counts were recorded for this clonotype. The J gene is TRBJ2-3, the V gene TRBV2, with TRBD2 matching 16 bases. Germline V gene lookup returns CDR1 SNHLY and CDR2 FYNNEI. The CDR3 has 17 residues. V dropped 7 bases and J dropped 2; count of bases not matched to a gene: 6. The CDR3 DNA reads as TGTGCCAGCACGGGACTAGCGGGGGGGCTCGACACAGATACGCAGTATTTT. Translating gives CASTGLAGGLDTDTQYF.

This chain uses TRBV3-1 with TRBJ2-6; no definite D call. The germline gives CDR1 LGHDT, CDR2 YNNKEL (reference sequence). V was trimmed by 5 bases and J by 4 bases, leaving 18 bases between them. The CDR3 runs to 17 residues. The CDR3 DNA reads as TGTGCCAGCAGCATCCCTTTCACAGTGGCCGGGGCCAACGTCCTGACTTTC. Its translation is CASSIPFTVAGANVLTF.

This clonotype occurred many times. The chain couples TRBV5-1 to TRBJ2-5; tentatively, D is TRBD1 (5 bases). CDR1 is SGHRS, CDR2 YFSETQ, per germline. Trimming took off 2 bases at V and 2 bases at J, with 10 bases between the two ends. The CDR3 covers 14 residues. The CDR3 nucleotides are TGCGCCAGCAGCTTTCGACAGCCTCAAGAGACCCAGTACTTC. As protein: CASSFRQPQETQYF.

This clonotype appeared many times. The CDR3 spells CASSKGGYEQYF. The CDR3 region has the DNA TGTGCCAGCAGCAAAGGGGGGTACGAGCAGTACTTC. The V and J genes are TRBV21-1 and TRBJ2-7; the table gives TRBD1 as D, unverified against the DNA. TRBV21-1 is deemed a pseudogene. The length of the CDR3 is 12 residues.

This clonotype came up many times. V and J are TRBV4-3 and TRBJ2-5; TRBD2 aligns across 8 bases. CDR3 length: 15 amino acids. Germline V gene lookup returns CDR1 LGHNA and CDR2 YSLEER. The junction had 14 bases not matched to a gene; V was cut back by 10 bases and J by 4 bases. DNA of the CDR3: TGCGCCACCGGGGGAGTAGCGGGATTGGTAGAGACCCAGTACTTC. Translating gives CATGGVAGLVETQYF.

Many counts were recorded for this clonotype. In nucleotides, the CDR3 is TGCAGCGTTGAGATAAACAGAGGCGAACAGCCCCAGCATTTT. It encodes CSVEINRGEQPQHF. The rearrangement joins TRBV29-1 to TRBJ1-5; D uncertain. The V gene lost 3 bases and the J gene lost 7 bases, with 16 bases spanning the gap. Germline assignment: CDR1 SQVTM and CDR2 ANQGSEA. The CDR3 spans 14 residues. Supplemented by reference TRBV29-1 and TRBJ1-5, the full variable domain reads SAVISQKPSRDICQRGTSLTIQCQVDSQVTMMFWYRQQPGQSLTLIATANQGSEATYESGFVIDKFPISRPNLTFSTLTVSNMSPEDSSIYLCSVEINRGEQPQHFGDGTRLSIL.

Worth noting for this clonotype: A much bigger clone sits one base away, suggesting this may be a read error. The genes are TRBV9 and TRBJ2-3, with 14 bases matching TRBD2. Germline CDR1 SGDLS, CDR2 YYNGEE. The CDR3 extends over 16 amino acids. The J segment lost 5 bases and the V segment lost 3 bases, leaving 5 bases of the junction unmatched. CDR3 loop: CASSAGLAGGKDTQYF. The CDR3 DNA reads as TGTGCCAGCAGCGCCGGACTAGCGGGAGGCAAAGATACGCAGTATTTT.

The V gene is TRBV7-9, the J gene TRBJ1-4; 7 nucleotides match TRBD1. The CDR3 covers 15 residues. Losses at the gene ends were 1 base for V and 5 bases for J; bases not matched to a gene: 4. CDR1 SEHNR and CDR2 FQNEAQ come from the germline V gene (reference sequence). The CDR3 sequence is CASSLGGGVNEKLFF. CDR3 DNA sequence: TGTGCCAGCAGCTTAGGAGGGGGCGTGAATGAAAAACTGTTTTTT.

In its sample, this clonotype was seen many times. The V call is TRBV25-1, the J call TRBJ2-7, with D possibly TRBD2 on 6 matching bases. CDR1 MGHDK and CDR2 SYGVNS come from the germline V gene. The CDR3 runs to 15 residues. V was shortened by 3 bases and J by 6 bases, with 18 bases between the two germline ends. The CDR3 coding sequence is TGTGCCAGCAGTGATCAAGCCTTGGGGGAGGCCGAGCAGTACTTC. Amino acids: CASSDQALGEAEQYF.

This clonotype has a count of ten or more. This sequence joins TRBV7-9 and TRBJ1-1; D is perhaps TRBD1 (5 bases). The germline V gene encodes CDR1 SEHNR and CDR2 FQNEAQ (reference sequence). Deletions cut 3 bases from V and 4 bases from J, with 18 bases between. The CDR3 sequence is 16 residues long. The CDR3 region is CASSFSLVQGLTEAFF. CDR3 sequence (DNA): TGTGCCAGCAGCTTTTCCCTGGTTCAGGGCCTCACTGAAGCTTTCTTT.

This clonotype was counted many times. The chain combines TRBV12-3 or TRBV12-4 with TRBJ1-6; maybe TRBD1 (6 bases). The CDR3 sequence is 16 residues long. V gave up 6 bases and J gave up 4 bases, with 16 bases separating them. CDR3 region: CASRPNRQDYNSPLHF. CDR3 in DNA: TGTGCCAGCAGACCTAATCGACAGGATTATAATTCACCCCTCCACTTT.

In this sample, this clonotype turned up many times. The chain carries TRBV5-6 and TRBJ2-7; D is possibly TRBD1 or TRBD2 (6 bases each). This CDR3 comprises 16 residues. Per the germline V gene, CDR1 is SGHDT and CDR2 is YYEEEE. V lost 0 bases and J 2 bases, leaving 15 bases between the germline ends. As DNA, the CDR3 is TGTGCCAGCAGCTTGGGGCTGCTGGGGGGCGCCTACGAGCAGTACTTC. It encodes CASSLGLLGGAYEQYF. The variable domain in full, completed from reference TRBV5-6 and TRBJ2-7, reads DAGVTQSPTHLIKTRGQQVTLRCSPKSGHDTVSWYQQALGQGPQFIFQYYEEEERQRGNFPDRFSGHQFPNYSSELNVNALLLGDSALYLCASSLGLLGGAYEQYFGPGTRLTVT.

This clonotype was seen ten or more times. The chain uses TRBV5-1 and TRBJ1-2, with 7 bases matching TRBD1. The germline V gene encodes CDR1 SGHRS and CDR2 YFSETQ. The V segment lost 3 bases and the J segment 4 bases; nucleotides outside the gene matches: 9. The CDR3 length is 15 residues. This chain's CDR3 is CASSSGTARGYGYTF. The CDR3 DNA follows: TGCGCCAGCAGCTCCGGGACAGCCAGGGGCTATGGCTACACCTTC.

This clonotype has just a few counts. The CDR3 is CASSEYEERGSGYTF. The CDR3 nucleotides are TGTGCCAGCAGTGAATATGAGGAGAGAGGAAGCGGCTACACCTTC. The V and J genes are TRBV25-1 and TRBJ1-2, with D uncertain. The germline V gene has CDR1 MGHDK and CDR2 SYGVNS. This CDR3 has 15 amino acids. Trimming took 0 bases from V and 8 from J, leaving 16 bases between them.

The sample holds many counts of this clonotype. V is TRBV6-2 or TRBV6-3 and J is TRBJ2-7; TRBD2 matches 8 bases. Germline V CDR1 and CDR2: MNHEY, SVGEGT. The CDR3 runs to 15 residues. The V gene end was trimmed by 6 bases and the J gene end by 6 bases; junction bases not matched to a gene: 13. The CDR3 is CASSRLATGASEQYF. In nucleotides, the CDR3 is TGTGCCAGCAGCAGACTAGCGACTGGAGCTAGCGAGCAGTACTTC.

Ten or more counts support this clonotype. The V and J genes are TRBV14 and TRBJ2-3; 9 bases align to TRBD2. There are 16 residues in the CDR3. The V gene's germline CDR1 is SGHDN and CDR2 FVKESK. V shed 1 base and J 6 bases; nucleotides not matched to a gene: 8. The CDR3 is CASSQGASGVVDTQYF. The CDR3, as DNA: TGTGCCAGCAGCCAAGGGGCTAGCGGGGTTGTGGATACGCAGTATTTT. Based on the CDR3 plus reference TRBV14 and TRBJ2-3, the full variable domain is EAGVTQFPSHSVIEKGQTVTLRCDPISGHDNLYWYRRVMGKEIKFLLHFVKESKQDESGMPNNRFLAERTGGTYSTLKVQPAELEDSGVYFCASSQGASGVVDTQYFGPGTRLTVL.

With respect to this clonotype: A much larger clonotype is one base distant, so this may be a read error. The J gene is TRBJ2-1, the V gene TRBV29-1, with D perhaps assigned TRBD1 or TRBD2 (5 bases each). The CDR3 contains 14 residues. The germline V gene encodes CDR1 SQVTM and CDR2 ANQGSEA. V shed 4 bases and J shed 9 bases, with 19 bases lying between them. This CDR3 reads CSVGRGRGVGEQFF. The CDR3 bases are TGCAGCGTTGGAAGAGGGAGAGGGGTTGGTGAGCAGTTCTTC.